This T cell receptor beta chain was sequenced in a study of T cell responses to AZD1222 COVID-19 vaccine. In the study overall: Recipients boosted at about 4 weeks or about 12 weeks are pooled.

Only in-frame clones appear in the TCRdb table, and some are missing; sequencing was by immunoSEQ multiplex PCR. The sample contains about 97,000 clones, about 85% of which appear only once. After removal of 5 bases from V and 5 bases from J, the junction contained 3 bases not matched to a gene. The CDR3 contains 12 residues. The germline V gene has CDR1 SQVTM and CDR2 ANQGSEA. General study points: CD4 TCRs linked to vaccination spanned spike, dominating at 160-218 and 743-854. Most donors were white British, females outnumbered males, and clonal diversity was possibly underestimated.

This clone was counted only a few times. Its antigen is currently unknown. The TCR comes from an adult in good health. Specimen: peripheral blood, collected on day 0 of AZD1222 vaccination. The chain carries TRBV29-1 and TRBJ1-1; TRBD1 agrees at 9 bases. The DNA for the CDR3 is TGCAGCGTTAACAGGGGGCGGACTGAAGCTTTCTTT. Translating it yields CSVNRGRTEAFF. The full variable domain, rest sourced from reference TRBV29-1 and TRBJ1-1, is SAVISQKPSRDICQRGTSLTIQCQVDSQVTMMFWYRQQPGQSLTLIATANQGSEATYESGFVIDKFPISRPNLTFSTLTVSNMSPEDSSIYLCSVNRGRTEAFFGQGTRLTVV.